A selection of T cell receptor beta chains follows, all from one sample in a study of identifying expanded T cells in peripheral blood. Sequenced by immunoSEQ multiplex PCR; TCRdb stores in-frame clones only, minus some. The sample carries roughly 78,000 clones, roughly 90% recorded once. Sequenced sample: blood. The receptors were gathered from a person aged 18 to 70 in good health. Both conserved end residues are part of each CDR3. The D gene is left open where the match is weak. The size field is filled for only some rows; it gives once, few, many or a size class.

v_gene	j_gene	abundance	d_gene	CDR3aa	CDR3nt
TRBV7-9	TRBJ1-4	once	NA	CASSKGATNEKLFF	TGTGCCAGCAGTAAGGGGGCAACTAATGAAAAACTGTTTTTT
TRBV6-6	TRBJ2-5	NA	TRBD2	CASRPSGGPQETQYF	TGTGCCAGCAGGCCTAGCGGGGGTCCACAAGAGACCCAGTACTTC
TRBV9	TRBJ2-2	NA	NA	CASSVGASPGELFF	TGTGCCAGCAGCGTAGGGGCTAGCCCCGGGGAGCTGTTTTTT
TRBV19	TRBJ2-1	NA	TRBD2	CASTMKGGREEQFF	TGTGCCAGTACCATGAAGGGCGGGAGGGAGGAGCAGTTCTTC
TRBV30	TRBJ1-1	few	NA	CAWGGRFEAFF	TGTGCCTGGGGGGGGCGGTTTGAAGCTTTCTTT
TRBV19	TRBJ1-5	NA	NA	CASSIVAGGMRSNQPQHF	TGTGCCAGTAGTATCGTGGCGGGGGGTATGAGAAGCAATCAGCCCCAGCATTTT
TRBV19	TRBJ2-2	NA	TRBD2	CASRRTSGTTGELFF	TGTGCCAGTCGCCGGACTAGCGGGACCACCGGGGAGCTGTTTTTT
TRBV29-1	TRBJ2-2	once	NA	CSVMRHEANTGELFF	TGCAGCGTTATGAGACACGAAGCGAACACCGGGGAGCTGTTTTTT
TRBV11-3	TRBJ1-1	NA	TRBD1	CASSFSQGAAAFF	TGTGCCAGCAGCTTTAGCCAGGGGGCCGCAGCTTTCTTT
TRBV7-2	TRBJ2-7	NA	TRBD2	CASSFVLAGGYEQYF	TGTGCCAGCAGCTTTGTTCTAGCGGGAGGGTACGAGCAGTACTTC
TRBV2	TRBJ1-2	NA	NA	CASTLIDVRYGYTF	TGTGCCAGCACCCTAATTGACGTCCGATATGGCTACACCTTC
TRBV7-6	TRBJ2-2	NA	TRBD2	CASSLTSGAPNTGELFF	TGTGCCAGCAGTCTGACTAGCGGGGCCCCGAACACCGGGGAGCTGTTTTTT
TRBV4-1	TRBJ2-7	NA	TRBD2	CASSLGLAYEQYF	TGCGCCAGCAGCCTGGGACTAGCCTACGAGCAGTACTTC
TRBV5-1	TRBJ2-3	NA	NA	CASSPLGSSTDTQYF	TGCGCCAGCAGCCCACTTGGATCTAGCACAGATACGCAGTATTTT
TRBV28	TRBJ1-5	NA	NA	CASSRDGYQPQHF	TGTGCCAGCAGTCGGGACGGGTATCAGCCCCAGCATTTT
TRBV7-2	TRBJ1-2	NA	NA	CASSLAPGTSGYTF	TGTGCCAGCAGCTTAGCCCCAGGGACAAGTGGCTACACCTTC
TRBV5-1	TRBJ2-7	NA	TRBD1	CASATGVTYEQYF	TGCGCCAGCGCGACAGGGGTCACCTACGAGCAGTACTTC
TRBV29-1	TRBJ1-1	NA	NA	CSAKGPTGGSTEAFF	TGCAGCGCCAAGGGTCCAACCGGAGGGAGCACTGAAGCTTTCTTT
TRBV5-4	TRBJ2-5	NA	NA	CASSRDGKETQYF	TGTGCCAGCAGCAGGGACGGGAAAGAGACCCAGTACTTC
TRBV28	TRBJ2-5	NA	TRBD2	CASKLAGAYQETQYF	TGTGCCAGCAAATTAGCGGGAGCTTACCAAGAGACCCAGTACTTC
TRBV28	TRBJ1-3	few	NA	CASSSGFSGNTIYF	TGTGCCAGCAGCTCTGGGTTCTCTGGAAACACCATATATTTT
TRBV7-2	TRBJ1-2	NA	NA	CASSPLNSYGYTF	TGTGCCAGCAGCCCCCTTAACAGCTATGGCTACACCTTC
TRBV19	TRBJ1-2	NA	NA	CASSGGRSASYGYTF	TGTGCCAGTAGTGGGGGCAGGTCGGCCTCCTATGGCTACACCTTC
TRBV29-1	TRBJ2-3	NA	NA	CSVVRPPSTDTQYF	TGCAGCGTTGTGCGCCCTCCTAGCACAGATACGCAGTATTTT
TRBV11-2	TRBJ1-4	NA	NA	CASSRIGEKLFF	TGTGCCAGCAGCCGAATCGGTGAAAAACTGTTTTTT
TRBV10-3	TRBJ2-3	NA	NA	CAIHSDGGPDTQYF	TGTGCCATCCACTCGGACGGGGGTCCAGATACGCAGTATTTT
TRBV6-6	TRBJ2-1	NA	NA	CASSPHKLGEQFF	TGTGCCAGCAGCCCACATAAGTTGGGTGAGCAGTTCTTC
TRBV11-2	TRBJ1-1	NA	NA	CASSLSTVEAFF	TGTGCCAGCAGCTTGTCGACCGTTGAAGCTTTCTTT
TRBV11-2	TRBJ2-5	NA	NA	CASSYRETQYF	TGTGCCAGCAGCTATAGGGAGACCCAGTACTTC
TRBV6-5	TRBJ2-5	NA	NA	CASSSGQLRVETQYF	TGTGCCAGCAGTTCCGGACAGCTCAGGGTAGAGACCCAGTACTTC
TRBV14	TRBJ2-1	NA	NA	CASSQAWGNEQFF	TGTGCCAGCAGTCAGGCCTGGGGCAATGAGCAGTTCTTC
TRBV7-8	TRBJ2-3	NA	TRBD1	CASSPKYGTAQSTDTQYF	TGTGCCAGCAGCCCGAAGTACGGGACAGCACAAAGCACAGATACGCAGTATTTT
TRBV5-4	TRBJ2-5	medium-sized	NA	CASSFLGMGTQYF	TGTGCCAGCAGCTTCCTGGGAATGGGGACCCAGTACTTC
TRBV7-2	TRBJ2-1	NA	NA	CASSRRDSNEQFF	TGTGCCAGCAGCCGCAGGGATTCAAATGAGCAGTTCTTC
TRBV28	TRBJ2-7	NA	TRBD2	CASSLFPPLSGATFYEQYF	TGTGCCAGCAGTTTATTCCCCCCACTAAGCGGGGCTACGTTTTACGAGCAGTACTTC
TRBV6-5	TRBJ2-2	NA	NA	CASSPPGRRELFF	TGTGCCAGCAGTCCACCGGGACGTCGGGAGCTGTTTTTT
TRBV15	TRBJ2-1	NA	TRBD2	CATSRDRRGRGNEQFF	TGTGCCACCAGCAGAGATCGCCGCGGGAGGGGTAATGAGCAGTTCTTC
TRBV7-8	TRBJ2-7	NA	TRBD2	CASSITSGGAAYEQYF	TGTGCCAGCAGCATAACTAGCGGGGGGGCCGCCTACGAGCAGTACTTC
TRBV5-4	TRBJ1-1	NA	NA	CASSLAVNTEAFF	TGTGCCAGCAGCTTGGCCGTGAACACTGAAGCTTTCTTT
TRBV6-5	TRBJ1-6	NA	NA	CASSLRAANSPLHF	TGTGCCAGCAGCCTAAGGGCCGCTAATTCACCCCTCCACTTT
TRBV4-2	TRBJ2-7	once	NA	CASSQGRTYEQYF	TGTGCCAGCAGCCAAGGCCGTACCTACGAGCAGTACTTC
TRBV7-8	TRBJ2-3	NA	TRBD2	CASSPGLAGYTDTQYF	TGTGCCAGCAGTCCGGGACTAGCGGGATACACAGATACGCAGTATTTT
TRBV11-2	TRBJ1-2	once	NA	CASSFGTAFYGYTF	TGTGCCAGCAGCTTTGGGACGGCCTTCTATGGCTACACCTTC
TRBV2	TRBJ2-5	NA	NA	CASSSQETQYF	TGTGCCAGCAGTTCCCAAGAGACCCAGTACTTC
TRBV10-1	TRBJ2-1	NA	NA	CASSEGRGGGNEQFF	TGCGCCAGCAGTGAGGGCAGGGGGGGAGGCAATGAGCAGTTCTTC
TRBV9	TRBJ2-7	NA	TRBD1	CASSVTGGGYEQYF	TGTGCCAGCAGCGTAACAGGGGGCGGCTACGAGCAGTACTTC
TRBV4-3	TRBJ1-6	NA	NA	CASSHYDEGNSPLHF	TGCGCCAGCAGCCACTACGATGAGGGAAATTCACCCCTCCACTTT
TRBV25-1	TRBJ2-1	NA	TRBD2	CASRLAGYNEQFF	TGTGCCAGCAGGCTAGCGGGGTACAATGAGCAGTTCTTC
TRBV27	TRBJ1-1	NA	NA	CASSSPSQRAFF	TGTGCCAGCAGTTCTCCCAGCCAGAGAGCTTTCTTT
TRBV28	TRBJ1-2	NA	NA	CASSLHAGQRPGYTF	TGTGCCAGCAGTCTGCATGCGGGCCAGAGACCTGGCTACACCTTC
TRBV7-6	TRBJ2-4	once	NA	CASSLGPGLGNIQYF	TGTGCCAGCAGCTTAGGGCCAGGGTTGGGGAACATTCAGTACTTC
TRBV19	TRBJ2-2	NA	TRBD1	CASKIGTANTGELFF	TGTGCCAGTAAAATCGGGACAGCGAACACCGGGGAGCTGTTTTTT
TRBV5-1	TRBJ2-5	NA	TRBD2	CASSLVLAGGIKTQYF	TGCGCCAGCAGCTTGGTTCTGGCGGGAGGGATCAAGACCCAGTACTTC
TRBV9	TRBJ2-7	NA	TRBD2	CASSLSGGSYEQYF	TGTGCCAGCAGCCTCAGCGGGGGCTCCTACGAGCAGTACTTC
TRBV4-3	TRBJ2-5	NA	NA	CASSQWVGSEETQYF	TGCGCCAGCAGCCAATGGGTGGGATCTGAAGAGACCCAGTACTTC
TRBV6-1	TRBJ2-3	NA	NA	CASHRDASTDTQYF	TGTGCCAGCCACCGGGACGCTAGCACAGATACGCAGTATTTT